These 21 T cell receptor beta chains were sequenced from one sample in a study of blood T cell repertoires in COVID-19 (dated by TCRdb to the early 2020s). The library was prepared using the immunoSEQ multiplex PCR assay. In TCRdb, the immuneACCESS table is reduced to in-frame sequences with V and J assigned. These tables do not hold every clone; where another copy was compared, an unresolved V gene accounts for under half, and the others remain unexplained. Recorded for this sample are approximately 260,000 clones; about four fifths of them occurred a single time. The biggest ten clones account for 9.6% of the sample. The sequenced material came from peripheral blood. The source of these receptors is a woman over 75 with acute or convalescent COVID-19.

This CDR3 is CASSRDRVPYTEAFF. The CDR3 DNA follows: TGTGCCAGCAGCCGGGACAGGGTCCCATACACTGAAGCTTTCTTT. The chain recombines TRBV7-2 with TRBJ1-1, with 9 bases fitting TRBD1. The germline CDR1 and CDR2 sequences are SGHTA and FQGNSA. The V gene end was trimmed by 5 bases and the J gene end by 3 bases; junction bases not matched to a gene: 7. The CDR3 totals 15 residues.

V gene TRBV28 combines with J gene TRBJ1-3, with no clear D. This CDR3 region has 14 residues. The germline gives CDR1 MDHEN, CDR2 SYDVKM. V lost 3 bases to trimming and J lost 2 bases, with 8 bases between them. CDR3 in amino acids: CASSLRRAGNTIYF. The CDR3 nucleotides are TGTGCCAGCAGTTTGAGGAGGGCTGGAAACACCATATATTTT.

The sample holds one count of this clone. The chain employs TRBV11-1 and TRBJ1-5; 10 nucleotides agree with TRBD1. V was pared by 5 bases and J by 2 bases, with 3 bases of the junction left unmatched. The CDR3 sequence is 15 residues long. The germline gives CDR1 SGHAT, CDR2 FQDESV (reference sequence). CDR3: CASSRDRGGNQPQHF. The DNA of the CDR3 is TGTGCCAGCAGCCGGGACAGGGGAGGCAATCAGCCCCAGCATTTT. Looking up the rest from reference TRBV11-1 and TRBJ1-5 gives the full variable domain: EAEVAQSPRYKITEKSQAVAFWCDPISGHATLYWYRQILGQGPELLVQFQDESVVDDSQLPKDRFSAERLKGVDSTLKIQPAELGDSAMYLCASSRDRGGNQPQHFGDGTRLSIL.

The chain recombines TRBV7-2 with TRBJ2-1; 10 bases line up with TRBD1. Per germline, CDR1 SGHTA and CDR2 FQGNSA. J was trimmed by 4 bases and V by 4 bases; bases with no gene match: 4. CDR3 length equals 15 residues. The CDR3 region is CASSSDRGGYNEQFF. CDR3 coding DNA: TGTGCCAGCAGCTCGGACAGGGGGGGTTACAATGAGCAGTTCTTC.

The chain combines TRBV28 with TRBJ2-6, with 9 bases identical to TRBD1. Unmatched junction bases numbered 10, after V lost 4 bases and J lost 3 bases. Germline CDR1 reads MDHEN; CDR2 reads SYDVKM. This CDR3 contains 18 residues. As DNA, the CDR3 is TGTGCCAGCAGTTGGGGGGGACAGGGTCTTGATGGGGCCAACGTCCTGACTTTC. The encoded protein is CASSWGGQGLDGANVLTF.

V and J are TRBV6-5 and TRBJ1-6, with 8 bases that match TRBD1. This CDR3 spans 16 amino acids. Germline V gene sequence: CDR1 MNHEY, CDR2 SVGAGI. The V gene end was trimmed by 4 bases and the J gene end by 13 bases; junction bases not matched to a gene: 15. CDR3 amino acids: CASSFRTGQYTLPLHF. The CDR3 nucleotides are TGTGCCAGCAGTTTTCGGACAGGGCAATACACATTGCCCCTCCACTTT.

The gene calls are TRBV28 and TRBJ2-1; D possibly corresponds to TRBD2 (5 bases). V was trimmed by 5 bases and J by 7 bases, leaving 18 bases between them. The CDR3 extends over 15 amino acids. CDR1 and CDR2 from the germline V gene are MDHEN and SYDVKM. The CDR3 bases are TGTGCCAGCAGTATCCGACTATCCACAACGAATGAGCAGTTCTTC. Its translation: CASSIRLSTTNEQFF.

The rearrangement joins TRBV7-3 to TRBJ2-3, with TRBD2 matching 15 bases. The V gene's germline CDR1 is SGHTA and CDR2 FQGTGA. The V and J ends lost 1 base and 6 bases, in that order; junction bases with no gene match: 8. This CDR3 comprises 18 residues. The CDR3, as DNA: TGTGCCAGCAGCTTAAACCCCGGACTAGCGGGGGGGGGCGATACGCAGTATTTT. This encodes CASSLNPGLAGGGDTQYF.

The rearrangement links TRBV3-1 (or the pseudogene TRBV3-2) to TRBJ1-2; D possibly corresponds to TRBD1 (6 bases). The V gene lost 3 bases and the J gene lost 1 base, with 12 bases spanning the gap. Looked up from germline, CDR1 is LGHDT and CDR2 is YNNKEL (reference sequence). The CDR3 has 15 amino acids. The chain's CDR3 is CASSQLDSLNYGYTF. The CDR3 DNA is TGTGCCAGCAGCCAGCTGGACAGTCTTAACTATGGCTACACCTTC.

This chain connects TRBV21-1 to TRBJ1-4; the table calls TRBD1, which could not be checked here. TRBV21-1 is flagged as a pseudogene. The length of the CDR3 is 14 residues. CDR3 amino acids: CASSPPGQGGKLFF. The CDR3 DNA follows: TGTGCCAGCAGCCCACCGGGACAGGGGGGAAAACTGTTTTTT.

The chain recombines TRBV2 with TRBJ2-7, with 8 positions matching TRBD1. Germline assignment: CDR1 SNHLY and CDR2 FYNNEI. The CDR3 has 18 amino acids. With 6 bases clipped from V and 1 base from J, the junction kept 17 bases outside the gene matches. CDR3 DNA: TGTGCCAGCAGACCCAGGCATACTCCAGGGGGCTTGTCCTACGAGCAGTACTTC. It specifies CASRPRHTPGGLSYEQYF.

This chain links TRBV7-9 with TRBJ2-7, with a tentative D call TRBD1 (5 bases). V was pared by 5 bases and J by 1 base, with 12 bases between. The CDR3 totals 14 residues. The germline gives CDR1 SEHNR, CDR2 FQNEAQ (reference sequence). Here the CDR3 reads CASSARTSSYEQYF. CDR3 bases: TGTGCCAGCAGCGCCAGGACATCATCCTACGAGCAGTACTTC.

This clone was observed once. In nucleotides, the CDR3 is TGTGCCAGCAGTGAAGGACGGGCAGATACGCAGTATTTT. Encoded protein: CASSEGRADTQYF. The chain couples TRBV6-1 to TRBJ2-3; the D is unclear. Germline CDR1 MNHNS, CDR2 SASEGT. CDR3 length equals 13 residues. Trimming pared 1 base from V and 4 bases from J, leaving 6 bases between.

This clone showed up just once. The rearrangement links TRBV6-6 to TRBJ2-5; perhaps TRBD1 as D (6 bases). V dropped 6 bases and J dropped 4 bases, with 18 bases sitting between them. Germline CDR1 reads MNHNY; CDR2 reads SVGAGI (reference sequence). This CDR3 comprises 15 residues. The CDR3 DNA reads as TGTGCCAGCAGGGAACGAGTACAGGGTGGAGAGACCCAGTACTTC. As protein: CASRERVQGGETQYF.

The J gene is TRBJ1-1, the V gene TRBV5-1; possible D gene TRBD1, 5 bases. The CDR3 totals 17 residues. V lost 4 bases to trimming and J lost 0 bases, with 19 bases between them. Germline assignment: CDR1 SGHRS and CDR2 YFSETQ. Here the CDR3 DNA reads TGCGCCAGCAGCCCTCTCGGGGGAATGGGGATGAACACTGAAGCTTTCTTT. Its protein is CASSPLGGMGMNTEAFF.

J is TRBJ2-7 and V is TRBV30; D unclear. The V end was cut by 1 base, the J end by 0 bases, with 10 bases between. CDR1 GTSNPN and CDR2 SVGIG come from the germline V gene (reference sequence). There are 14 residues in the CDR3. As DNA, the CDR3 is TGTGCCTGGAGTGGGTCTAGATTCTCCTACGAGCAGTACTTC. It yields the protein CAWSGSRFSYEQYF.

The rearrangement uses TRBV4-1 and TRBJ1-1; D is possibly TRBD1 (5 bases). This CDR3 comprises 15 residues. V was cut by 4 bases and J by 4 bases, with 16 bases left in between. Germline CDR1 reads MGHRA; CDR2 reads YSYEKL. As DNA, the CDR3 is TGCGCCAGCAGCCCGGCGCAAGCGGGGGTCACTGAAGCTTTCTTT. Translation gives CASSPAQAGVTEAFF.

The chain is built from TRBV7-3 and TRBJ2-1; 7 bases agree with TRBD1. Per germline, CDR1 SGHTA and CDR2 FQGTGA. V was pared by 3 bases and J by 2 bases, with 4 bases of the junction left unmatched. The CDR3 extends over 15 amino acids. The CDR3 sequence is CASSLPGGPYNEQFF. For the CDR3, the DNA is TGTGCCAGCAGCTTGCCAGGGGGACCCTACAATGAGCAGTTCTTC.

This chain connects TRBV18 to TRBJ1-4; TRBD1 agrees at 7 bases. The CDR3 spans 15 residues. The V segment lost 3 bases and the J segment 7 bases; nucleotides outside the gene matches: 8. CDR1 KGHSH and CDR2 LQKENI come from the germline V gene. CDR3 DNA sequence: TGTGCCAGCTCACCCACGGCACAGGGGAGTGAAAAACTGTTTTTT. It yields the protein CASSPTAQGSEKLFF.

The chain combines TRBV5-5 with TRBJ1-1; tentatively, D is TRBD1 (5 bases). Germline V gene data show CDR1 as SGHKS and CDR2 as YYEKEE (reference sequence). This CDR3 comprises 15 residues. The V and J ends lost 0 bases and 5 bases respectively, with 14 bases between them. In DNA, the CDR3 is TGTGCCAGCAGCTTGGTCTCTACTGGGGGGACTGAAGCTTTCTTT. This codes for CASSLVSTGGTEAFF.

The gene calls are TRBV5-4 and TRBJ1-3; D possibly corresponds to TRBD1 (6 bases). This CDR3 contains 14 residues. Germline-derived CDR1 and CDR2 are SGHNT and YYREEE (reference sequence). The V end lost 4 bases, the J end lost 4 bases, and 12 bases lay between the germline ends. This CDR3 reads CASSPGGRGNTIYF. CDR3 in DNA: TGTGCCAGCAGCCCGGGGGGGCGCGGAAACACCATATATTTT.